The source of this T cell receptor beta chain is a study of OX40 agonist ivuxolimab in advanced cancers. The CDR3 consists of 15 residues. Germline CDR1 and CDR2: MRHNA and SNTAGT. With 5 bases clipped from V and 7 bases from J, the junction kept 9 bases outside the gene matches. Method: immunoSEQ multiplex PCR; TCRdb's copy keeps in-frame clones and lacks some. The sample contains about 28,000 clones, roughly 80% of which appear only once. The sequencing used CD4+ or CD8+ T cells sorted from blood, collected in a trial of the OX40 agonist ivuxolimab. This TCR was sampled from an adult with an advanced solid tumor such as melanoma, head and neck, liver or kidney cancer. The chain couples TRBV6-4 to TRBJ2-7; 12 nucleotides align to TRBD2. Here the CDR3 DNA reads TGTGCCAGCAGTAGACTAGCGGGGGCCACGAGGGAGCAGTACTTC. It is translated as CASSRLAGATREQYF.